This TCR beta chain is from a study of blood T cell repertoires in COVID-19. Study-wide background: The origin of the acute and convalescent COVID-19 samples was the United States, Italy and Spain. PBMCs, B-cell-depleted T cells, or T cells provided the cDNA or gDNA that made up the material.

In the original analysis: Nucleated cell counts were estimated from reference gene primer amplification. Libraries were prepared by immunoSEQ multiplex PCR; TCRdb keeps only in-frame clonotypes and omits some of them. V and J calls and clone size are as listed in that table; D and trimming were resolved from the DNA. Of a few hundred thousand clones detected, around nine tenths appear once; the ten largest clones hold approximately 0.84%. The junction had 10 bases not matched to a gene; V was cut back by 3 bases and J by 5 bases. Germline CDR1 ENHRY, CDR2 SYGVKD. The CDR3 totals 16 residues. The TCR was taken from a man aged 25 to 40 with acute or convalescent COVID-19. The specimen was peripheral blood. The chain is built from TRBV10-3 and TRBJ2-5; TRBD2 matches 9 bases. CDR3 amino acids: CAISEIAGEVVETQYF. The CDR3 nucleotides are TGTGCCATCAGTGAAATAGCGGGAGAGGTAGTGGAGACCCAGTACTTC.